A selection of T cell receptor beta chains follows, all from one sample in a study of cytomegalovirus exposure and HLA in healthy donors. Libraries were prepared by immunoSEQ multiplex PCR; TCRdb keeps only in-frame clonotypes and omits some of them. The table shows 180,000 or so clones, with 60% to 80% occurring only once. Sequenced sample: PBMCs. The origin of the receptors is a man aged 35 to 55 in good health and CMV-seropositive. Both conserved end residues are part of each CDR3. D genes are given only for firm matches. Rows give clone size only sometimes, using once, few, many, or a class for an expanded clone.

J | V | D | size | DNA | CDR3
TRBJ2-2 | TRBV11-1 | . | . | TGTGCCAGCAGCTTGCCAGGGGTAATCGGGGAGCTGTTTTTT | CASSLPGVIGELFF
TRBJ2-3 | TRBV5-6 | . | . | TGTGCCAGCAGCTACCGGGGACTTTTTGGATCAGATACGCAGTATTTT | CASSYRGLFGSDTQYF
TRBJ2-1 | TRBV5-1 | TRBD2 | once | TGCGCCAGCAGCTTGGAGACGGGAGGGTACGATGAGCAGTTCTTC | CASSLETGGYDEQFF
TRBJ2-1 | TRBV7-9 | . | . | TGTGCCAGCAGCTCCCTACTAGCCTACAATGAGCAGTTCTTC | CASSSLLAYNEQFF
TRBJ2-7 | TRBV6-1 | TRBD1 | . | TGTGCCAGCAGTGAAAGGGGACAGGGGGTTTCCTACGAGCAGTACTTC | CASSERGQGVSYEQYF
TRBJ1-5 | TRBV7-2 | . | . | TGTGCCAGCAGCTTAGGAGAGCGATATCAGCCCCAGCATTTT | CASSLGERYQPQHF
TRBJ1-1 | TRBV6-5 | TRBD1 | . | TGTGCCAGCAGCCGCTTCGGACAGGGCGATGCTTTCTTT | CASSRFGQGDAFF
TRBJ1-2 | TRBV30 | . | . | TGTGCCTGGAGAGGAGATTACTATGGCTACACCTTC | CAWRGDYYGYTF
TRBJ2-5 | TRBV2 | . | few | TGTGCCAGCAGGGACAGGGAGGGAGAGACCCAGTACTTC | CASRDREGETQYF
TRBJ2-1 | TRBV29-1 | . | . | TGCAGCGCACCGACAGGCCTTAGCTCCTACAATGAGCAGTTCTTC | CSAPTGLSSYNEQFF
TRBJ2-5 | TRBV10-3 | TRBD1 | once | TGTGCCTCAAGCACGGGACAGGGGGTAACGGTGGAGACCCAGTACTTC | CASSTGQGVTVETQYF
TRBJ1-1 | TRBV7-9 | TRBD1 | . | TGTGCCAGCAGCCTACAGGGGCAGTTGGAAGCTTTCTTT | CASSLQGQLEAFF
TRBJ1-6 | TRBV29-1 | TRBD1 | . | TGCAGCGTTGAAGCGACAGGGGGCCGGAAAGTCCACTTT | CSVEATGGRKVHF
TRBJ2-7 | TRBV7-2 | . | . | TGTGCCAGCAGCTACCAGGGTCTCCCCTACGAGCAGTACTTC | CASSYQGLPYEQYF
TRBJ2-1 | TRBV10-2 | TRBD2 | . | TGCGCCAGCACCGGGACTAGCGGGAACGGTGAGCAGTTCTTC | CASTGTSGNGEQFF
TRBJ2-4 | TRBV5-1 | TRBD1 | . | TGCGCCAGCAGCTTGGGTTCGGGACAGGGTAGCAACATTCAGTACTTC | CASSLGSGQGSNIQYF
TRBJ1-1 | TRBV15 | TRBD1 | . | TGTGCCACCAGCAGAGACCTAGGGACAGGTGAAGCTTTCTTT | CATSRDLGTGEAFF
TRBJ1-6 | TRBV28 | . | . | TGTGCCAGCAGGTCAGGGGTCAGCTCCTATAATTCACCCCTCCACTTT | CASRSGVSSYNSPLHF
TRBJ1-1 | TRBV5-4 | TRBD1 | . | TGTGCCAGCAGCCCTTACAGGGGAACTGAAGCTTTCTTT | CASSPYRGTEAFF
TRBJ2-5 | TRBV5-1 | . | . | TGCGCCAGCAGGTTGACAGGCCAGTACCAAGAGACCCAGTACTTC | CASRLTGQYQETQYF
TRBJ1-4 | TRBV9 | TRBD1 | once | TGTGCCAGCAGCGTAGGGACAGGGGAGGAGAGACTGTTTTTT | CASSVGTGEERLFF
TRBJ2-5 | TRBV11-3 | TRBD2 | . | TGTGCCAGCAGCGGACAAGCGGGAGGTGGAGAGACCCAGTACTTC | CASSGQAGGGETQYF
TRBJ2-5 | TRBV5-1 | TRBD2 | . | TGCGCCAGCAGCCCTGGACTAGCGGGGAAAGAGACCCAGTACTTC | CASSPGLAGKETQYF
TRBJ2-7 | TRBV5-6 | . | . | TGTGCCAGCAGCCACCGCCCGAGGCAGGGACTCTACGAGCAGTACTTC | CASSHRPRQGLYEQYF
TRBJ2-4 | TRBV11-3 | TRBD1 | . | TGTGCCAGCAGCTCCTGGACAGGGGTGATAAACATTCAGTACTTC | CASSSWTGVINIQYF
TRBJ2-1 | TRBV27 | . | . | TGTGCCAGCAGTTTGGGTCCCTCGGGAGAGGGTGAGCAGTTCTTC | CASSLGPSGEGEQFF
TRBJ2-1 | TRBV29-1 | . | . | TGCAGCGTTCGAATTTCCGGGACACCTCGGGCGCAGTTCTTC | CSVRISGTPRAQFF
TRBJ2-2 | TRBV11-3 | . | . | TGTGCCAGCAGCCCACGGCAGGGTCTCACCGGGGAGCTGTTTTTT | CASSPRQGLTGELFF
TRBJ1-1 | TRBV7-3 | . | . | TGTGCCAGCAGCCCCACTCGGGGGGCGCGGACTGAAGCTTTCTTT | CASSPTRGARTEAFF
TRBJ2-2 | TRBV7-2 | TRBD2 | few | TGTGCCAGCAGCTGGCGGGAGACCGGGGAGCTGTTTTTT | CASSWRETGELFF
TRBJ2-7 | TRBV7-2 | TRBD1 | . | TGTGCCAGCAGCTTAGGCAGGGGGCCTCGAGAGCAGTACTTC | CASSLGRGPREQYF
TRBJ1-2 | TRBV30 | TRBD1 | . | TGTGCCTGGGGGGGGACAGGGCCCTATGGCTACACCTTC | CAWGGTGPYGYTF
TRBJ2-5 | TRBV28 | . | . | TGTGCCAGCAGTTTATATCCTAGTCAAGAGACCCAGTACTTC | CASSLYPSQETQYF
TRBJ2-1 | TRBV6-6 | TRBD2 | . | TGTGCCAGCAGTCAACCGGGACTAGCGGACAATGAGCAGTTCTTC | CASSQPGLADNEQFF
TRBJ2-7 | TRBV10-2 | . | . | TGCGCCAGCAGTATGGTGGGACTCTTCTACGAGCAGTACTTC | CASSMVGLFYEQYF
TRBJ1-1 | TRBV15 | . | . | TGTGCCACCAGCAGAGATGGGGAGGGAACGGCTTTCTTT | CATSRDGEGTAFF
TRBJ1-2 | TRBV10-3 | . | . | TGTGCCATCGGGCCCGGGGGGAAGCACTATGGCTACACCTTC | CAIGPGGKHYGYTF
TRBJ1-2 | TRBV2 | TRBD1 | once | TGTGCCAGCAGACCCCAAGGACAGGCTGAAGGCTACACCTTC | CASRPQGQAEGYTF
TRBJ1-4 | TRBV6-6 | . | . | TGTGCCAGCAGTTACTCGGTCCCTACACGGGAAGAAAAACTGTTTTTT | CASSYSVPTREEKLFF
TRBJ2-2 | TRBV5-4 | . | . | TGTGCCAGCAGCGTACTTTTAGCGGAGAACACCGGGGAGCTGTTTTTT | CASSVLLAENTGELFF
TRBJ2-7 | TRBV5-4 | TRBD2 | . | TGTGCCAGCAGCTGGGACTACTCCTACGAGCAGTACTTC | CASSWDYSYEQYF
TRBJ1-5 | TRBV5-1 | TRBD1 | . | TGCGCCAGCAGCTTGGCAGGGGGCGACAATCAGCCCCAGCATTTT | CASSLAGGDNQPQHF